The 14 T cell receptor beta chains presented below share a single source sample, sequenced in a study of blood T cell repertoires in COVID-19. Profiling relied on immunoSEQ multiplex PCR, and the TCRdb table lists in-frame clones only, not all of them. The sample has more than 70,000 clones; 86% are singletons. Sequenced sample: peripheral blood. These TCRs come from a woman aged 80 or older with acute or convalescent COVID-19.

This chain joins TRBV5-4 and TRBJ2-3; 11 nucleotides match TRBD2. The germline V gene has CDR1 SGHNT and CDR2 YYREEE (reference sequence). This CDR3 is built from 15 residues. With V trimmed by 6 bases and J by 5 bases, 8 bases remained unmatched. In DNA, the CDR3 is TGTGCCAGCACATCATTAGCGGGGGGGGGAGATACGCAGTATTTT. Translated: CASTSLAGGGDTQYF.

The chain is built from TRBV6-5 and TRBJ1-6; no reliable D call. Germline values: CDR1 MNHEY, CDR2 SVGAGI. Trimming left V 2 bases short and J 8 bases short, with 16 bases between. The CDR3 length is 16 residues. The CDR3 DNA reads as TGTGCCAGCAGTTACGGTCAGTCCAGTAAAGATTCACCCCTCCACTTT. Translation: CASSYGQSSKDSPLHF.

This chain joins TRBV5-8 and TRBJ2-7, with D possibly matching TRBD1 (6 bases). V was trimmed by 4 bases and J by 6 bases, leaving 11 bases between them. Per the germline V gene, CDR1 is SGHTS and CDR2 is YDEGEE. The CDR3 loop spans 12 amino acids. The CDR3: CASSKTGIEQYF. The CDR3 DNA is TGTGCCAGCAGCAAAACAGGGATCGAGCAGTACTTC.

The V call is TRBV3-1 (or the pseudogene TRBV3-2), the J call TRBJ1-3, with D unresolved. Germline V gene lookup returns CDR1 LGHDT and CDR2 YNNKEL (reference sequence). V lost 0 bases and J 4 bases, leaving 7 bases between the germline ends. The CDR3 is 14 residues long. DNA for the CDR3: TGTGCCAGCAGCCAAGAGTCCCAGGGAAACACCATATATTTT. This encodes CASSQESQGNTIYF.

V is TRBV29-1 and J is TRBJ1-4; D gene ambiguous. V lost 4 bases and J 8 bases, leaving 17 bases between the germline ends. CDR3 length: 14 amino acids. Per the germline V gene, CDR1 is SQVTM and CDR2 is ANQGSEA. CDR3 loop: CSVGQPGDWEKLFF. CDR3 in DNA: TGCAGCGTTGGGCAACCCGGGGATTGGGAAAAACTGTTTTTT.

The rearrangement joins TRBV6-5 to TRBJ1-1, with 7 positions matching TRBD1. After removal of 6 bases from V and 6 bases from J, the junction contained 13 bases not matched to a gene. CDR1 and CDR2 (germline): MNHEY, SVGAGI. The length of the CDR3 is 15 residues. The CDR3 protein is CASSPRDRWKPEAFF. CDR3 nucleotides: TGTGCCAGCAGCCCCCGGGACAGATGGAAACCTGAAGCTTTCTTT.

This clone was detected only a few times. The genes are TRBV7-3 and TRBJ1-6; tentatively, D is TRBD1 (6 bases). CDR1 and CDR2 from the germline V gene are SGHTA and FQGTGA. V dropped 0 bases and J dropped 13 bases, with 13 bases sitting between them. This CDR3 is built from 14 residues. The CDR3 bases are TGTGCCAGCAGCTTAACGGCCAGGGGTACCCCCCTCCACTTT. The encoded protein is CASSLTARGTPLHF.

This clone is a singleton in its sample. The chain combines TRBV15 with TRBJ2-7, with D perhaps matching TRBD2 (6 bases). In germline, CDR1 is LNHNV, CDR2 YYDKDF (reference sequence). V was cut by 5 bases and J by 3 bases, with 17 bases left in between. The length of the CDR3 is 15 residues. CDR3 sequence: CATSFRAGFNYEQYF. The DNA of the CDR3 is TGTGCCACCAGCTTCCGCGCGGGATTTAACTACGAGCAGTACTTC.

This clone was observed a few times. The chain uses TRBV7-9 and TRBJ2-1, with 16 bases that match TRBD2. Germline assignment: CDR1 SEHNR and CDR2 FQNEAQ (reference sequence). The CDR3 has 17 residues. With V trimmed by 4 bases and J by 4 bases, 4 bases remained unmatched. Here the CDR3 DNA reads TGTGCCAGCAGCTCCGGGACTAGCGGGGGGGCGTACAATGAGCAGTTCTTC. Its protein is CASSSGTSGGAYNEQFF.

A word on this clone: Other nucleotide sequences in the sample specify the same CDR3. This sequence joins TRBV3-1 (or the pseudogene TRBV3-2) and TRBJ1-1; 7 nucleotides match TRBD1. This CDR3 contains 12 residues. Germline V gene sequence: CDR1 LGHDT, CDR2 YNNKEL (reference sequence). After removal of 3 bases from V and 8 bases from J, the junction contained 3 bases not matched to a gene. CDR3 nucleotides: TGTGCCAGCAGCCAGGGCAGGGGGGAAGCTTTCTTT. Protein: CASSQGRGEAFF.

This clone was counted a few times. The V gene is TRBV10-1, the J gene TRBJ1-2; D is undetermined. The V gene lost 0 bases and the J gene lost 2 bases, with 4 bases spanning the gap. The CDR3 sequence is 13 residues long. Germline lookup yields CDR1 WNHNN and CDR2 SYGVQD (reference sequence). CDR3 residues: CASSESLNYGYTF. CDR3 DNA sequence: TGCGCCAGCAGTGAGTCTTTAAACTATGGCTACACCTTC.

The chain is built from TRBV11-1 and TRBJ2-6; D remains unclear. Trimming stripped 0 bases from V and 0 bases from J, with 12 bases between. This CDR3 is 18 amino acids long. From germline, CDR1 is SGHAT and CDR2 FQDESV (reference sequence). The CDR3 nucleotides are TGTGCCAGCAGCTTAGCGCGGCAGCCTCCCTCTGGGGCCAACGTCCTGACTTTC. This codes for CASSLARQPPSGANVLTF.

The chain has TRBV6-1 and TRBJ1-3, with TRBD1 as a possible D gene (6 bases). CDR1 and CDR2 from the germline V gene are MNHNS and SASEGT. This CDR3 spans 14 amino acids. Trimming stripped 2 bases from V and 4 bases from J, with 9 bases between. DNA for the CDR3: TGTGCCAGCAGTGAACAGGGGACCGGAAACACCATATATTTT. It translates to CASSEQGTGNTIYF.

Of note for this clone: At one boundary the junction diverges from the germline segment, which might be a read error. The rearrangement joins TRBV19 to TRBJ2-4; TRBD1 might be the D (5 bases). This CDR3 is 15 amino acids long. Germline V gene data show CDR1 as LNHDA and CDR2 as SQIVND (reference sequence). The CDR3 protein is CASSIGQGTKNIQYF. The DNA of the CDR3 is TGTGCCAGTAGTATAGGGCAGGGTACCAAAAACATTCAGTACTTT.